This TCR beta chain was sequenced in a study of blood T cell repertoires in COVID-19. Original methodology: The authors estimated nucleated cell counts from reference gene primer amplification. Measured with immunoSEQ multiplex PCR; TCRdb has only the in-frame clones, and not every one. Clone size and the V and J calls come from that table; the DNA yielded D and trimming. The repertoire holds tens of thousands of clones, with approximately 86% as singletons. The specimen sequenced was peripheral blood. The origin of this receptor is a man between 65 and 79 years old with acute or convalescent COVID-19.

The CDR3: CASTPGLEGTEAFF. The CDR3 DNA reads as TGTGCCAGCACCCCGGGACTTGAGGGCACTGAAGCTTTCTTT. The chain combines TRBV3-1 (or the pseudogene TRBV3-2) with TRBJ1-1; D is possibly TRBD1 (5 bases). Germline V lookup: CDR1 LGHDT, CDR2 YNNKEL (reference sequence). V lost 7 bases, J lost 4 bases, and 16 bases lay in between. The CDR3 spans 14 residues.